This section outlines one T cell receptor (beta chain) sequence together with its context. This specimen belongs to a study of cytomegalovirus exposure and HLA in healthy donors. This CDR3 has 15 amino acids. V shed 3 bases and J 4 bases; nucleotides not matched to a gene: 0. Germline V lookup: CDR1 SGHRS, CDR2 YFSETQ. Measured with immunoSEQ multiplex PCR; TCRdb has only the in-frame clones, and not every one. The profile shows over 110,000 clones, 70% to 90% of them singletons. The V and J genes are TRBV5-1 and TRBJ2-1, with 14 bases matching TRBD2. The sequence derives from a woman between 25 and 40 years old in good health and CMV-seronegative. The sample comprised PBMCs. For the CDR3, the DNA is TGCGCCAGCAGCTGGACTAGCGGGGGGTACAATGAGCAGTTCTTC. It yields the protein CASSWTSGGYNEQFF.